These T cell receptor beta chains were read from a single sample in a study of cytomegalovirus exposure and HLA in healthy donors. Profiled with immunoSEQ multiplex PCR; TCRdb holds only in-frame clones, not every one. Here the sample spans fewer than 250,000 clones, roughly 84% being singletons. Sequenced material: PBMCs. The receptors come from a girl between 10 and 17 years old in good health and CMV-seronegative. CDR3s include the opening cysteine and the closing phenylalanine or tryptophan. The order of the fields is J gene, clone size, D gene, V gene, CDR3 DNA, CDR3 protein. The D gene is left open where the match is weak. Not all rows give a size; the values are once, few, many and, for expanded clones, a class.

TRBJ1-2 | NA | NA | TRBV9 | TGTGCCAGCAGCGTAATAACCTTACGGAAAGGGGAAGGCTACACCTTC | CASSVITLRKGEGYTF
TRBJ1-2 | NA | TRBD1 | TRBV2 | TGTGCCAGCAGACCGGGACAGAGTCACTATGGCTACACCTTC | CASRPGQSHYGYTF
TRBJ2-1 | NA | TRBD1 | TRBV9 | TGTGCCAGCAGCCTCCTCGGACAGGGGGCGAACTATGAGCAGTTCTTC | CASSLLGQGANYEQFF
TRBJ1-1 | once | NA | TRBV6-5 | TGTGCCAGCAGTTATGTTCCGATTGTGGGCGCTGAAGCTTTCTTT | CASSYVPIVGAEAFF
TRBJ1-3 | NA | NA | TRBV7-9 | TGTGCCAGCTCCCTGGGGGCGACTGGAAACACCATATATTTT | CASSLGATGNTIYF
TRBJ2-3 | once | NA | TRBV23-1 | TGCGCCAGCAGTCAGATACTCAAAACGAGCGCAGATACGCAGTATTTT | CASSQILKTSADTQYF
TRBJ1-1 | NA | NA | TRBV7-9 | TGTGCCAGCAGCCCAAGCGGTGGAGGGAGGAACACTGAAGCTTTCTTT | CASSPSGGGRNTEAFF
TRBJ2-7 | NA | NA | TRBV11-2 | TGTGCCAGCAAAGCGGGCTCCTACGAGCAGTACTTC | CASKAGSYEQYF
TRBJ2-7 | NA | NA | TRBV23-1 | TGCGCCAGCATGCGGGGGCCTCAATCCTACGAGCAGTACTTC | CASMRGPQSYEQYF
TRBJ1-1 | NA | NA | TRBV7-6 | TGTGCCAGCAGCCTACAGAGGGACACTGAAGCTTTCTTT | CASSLQRDTEAFF
TRBJ1-1 | NA | NA | TRBV13 | TGTGCCAGCAGCCTTATAAGAGACACTGAAGCTTTCTTT | CASSLIRDTEAFF
TRBJ1-5 | NA | NA | TRBV6-5 | TGTGCCAGCAGTACTTCAAGTACCAATCAGCCCCAGCATTTT | CASSTSSTNQPQHF
TRBJ1-1 | NA | NA | TRBV13 | TGTGCCAGCAGCTTAGAAGGGGGAGAGGACACTGAAGCTTTCTTT | CASSLEGGEDTEAFF
TRBJ1-2 | NA | TRBD1 | TRBV6-1 | TGTGCCAGCAGTGAAAGGGGACAGGACCGGAGGTATGGCTACACCTTC | CASSERGQDRRYGYTF
TRBJ2-2 | NA | TRBD1 | TRBV30 | TGTGCCTCAATACCGGGACAGGGATTTGCCGGGGAGCTGTTTTTT | CASIPGQGFAGELFF
TRBJ2-3 | NA | NA | TRBV9 | TGTGCCAGCAGCGTAACAAGCACAGATACGCAGTATTTT | CASSVTSTDTQYF
TRBJ2-2 | NA | TRBD1 | TRBV7-8 | TGTGCCAGCAGCCCCGGACAGGGACGAATTGTGGGGAACACCGGGGAGCTGTTTTTT | CASSPGQGRIVGNTGELFF
TRBJ2-1 | NA | NA | TRBV25-1 | TGTGCCAGCAGTGAAAATCCTAGCGTCTCCTACAATGAGCAGTTCTTC | CASSENPSVSYNEQFF
TRBJ1-1 | NA | NA | TRBV14 | TGTGCCAGCAGCCAAGCCCCGGGGAGGCAGAACACTGAAGCTTTCTTT | CASSQAPGRQNTEAFF
TRBJ2-7 | NA | TRBD1 | TRBV9 | TGTGCCAGCAGCGTGTCGACAGGGGCCTACGAGCAGTACTTC | CASSVSTGAYEQYF
TRBJ2-7 | NA | NA | TRBV11-2 | TGTGCCAGCAGCTTAAGCCACGAGCAGTACTTC | CASSLSHEQYF
TRBJ2-3 | NA | TRBD2 | TRBV15 | TGTGCCACCAGCCAGACTAGCGGAAGGGTAGATACGCAGTATTTT | CATSQTSGRVDTQYF
TRBJ1-3 | NA | NA | TRBV5-1 | TGCGCCAGCAGCGCCGGGGATTCCTACTCTGGAAACACCATATATTTT | CASSAGDSYSGNTIYF
TRBJ2-1 | NA | TRBD2 | TRBV11-2 | TGTGCCAGCAGCTTATTCCTAGCGGGAGTAAATGAGCAGTTCTTC | CASSLFLAGVNEQFF
TRBJ2-1 | once | TRBD1 | TRBV5-1 | TGCGCCAGCAGCTTGGATCTCTTGGGACAGAGGAAAAATGAGCAGTTCTTC | CASSLDLLGQRKNEQFF
TRBJ2-1 | once | NA | TRBV18 | TGTGCCAGCTCACCCCCTAGCTCCAGTGAGCAGTTCTTC | CASSPPSSSEQFF
TRBJ1-3 | once | TRBD1 | TRBV9 | TGTGCCAGCAGCCCGGGAACAGGGGGGAACACCATATATTTT | CASSPGTGGNTIYF
TRBJ1-2 | NA | NA | TRBV2 | TGTGCCAGCAGTCTGACAGAGCTTGGGCTATATGGCTACACCTTC | CASSLTELGLYGYTF
TRBJ1-2 | NA | NA | TRBV4-1 | TGCGCCAGCAGCCAAAGGGAGGAAAACTATGGCTACACCTTC | CASSQREENYGYTF
TRBJ2-1 | NA | NA | TRBV7-2 | TGTGCCAGCAGCTTAGAGATACTAGTGAATGAGCAGTTCTTC | CASSLEILVNEQFF
TRBJ2-7 | NA | TRBD2 | TRBV30 | TGTGCTAGCGGGAGGGGACACGAGCAGTACTTC | CASGRGHEQYF
TRBJ2-4 | NA | NA | TRBV5-4 | TGTGCCAGCAGCCCAGGGGACTATACTCTTCTAAGGCCGGCCAAAAACATTCAGTACTTC | CASSPGDYTLLRPAKNIQYF
TRBJ2-3 | few | TRBD1 | TRBV9 | TGTGCCAGCAGCGTCGGACAGGGGAATACAGATACGCAGTATTTT | CASSVGQGNTDTQYF
TRBJ2-1 | NA | TRBD1 | TRBV5-1 | TGCGCCAGCAGCTTGGGGGGGACAGGGGGCTCGGGCAATGAGCAGTTCTTC | CASSLGGTGGSGNEQFF
TRBJ1-4 | NA | NA | TRBV7-6 | TGTGCCAGCAGCTTAGAGGAGTGGCGCGAAAAACTGTTTTTT | CASSLEEWREKLFF
TRBJ2-3 | NA | TRBD1 | TRBV5-1 | TGCGCCAGCAGCAAGGACAGGGACACAGATACGCAGTATTTT | CASSKDRDTDTQYF
TRBJ1-6 | NA | NA | TRBV19 | TGTGCCAGTAGTCTTGGATGGGAAGGGAGTTCACCCCTCCACTTT | CASSLGWEGSSPLHF
TRBJ2-7 | NA | TRBD1 | TRBV6-5 | TGTGCCAGCAGTTACTCGTACAGGGGCCCCTACGAGCAGTACTTC | CASSYSYRGPYEQYF
TRBJ1-1 | once | NA | TRBV2 | TGTGCCAGCAGTCTCGAGAGGGCCCTGAACACTGAAGCTTTCTTT | CASSLERALNTEAFF
TRBJ1-6 | NA | NA | TRBV9 | TGTGCCAGCAGCGAAACCGGGACTGCTAATTCACCCCTCCACTTT | CASSETGTANSPLHF
TRBJ1-1 | NA | NA | TRBV7-6 | TGTGCCAGCAGCCGAGGAGAGAACACTGAAGCTTTCTTT | CASSRGENTEAFF
TRBJ1-4 | NA | NA | TRBV14 | TGTGCCAGCAGCCAAGCTTACGACAGGATTAATGAAAAACTGTTTTTT | CASSQAYDRINEKLFF
TRBJ1-1 | few | NA | TRBV30 | TGTGCCTGGAGTCCTCGGAACACTGAAGCTTTCTTT | CAWSPRNTEAFF
TRBJ1-4 | NA | TRBD1 | TRBV29-1 | TGCAGCGTAGATACAGGGGGCTCTACTGAAAAACTGTTTTTT | CSVDTGGSTEKLFF
TRBJ1-5 | few | NA | TRBV5-1 | TGCGCCAGCAGCGGACAGTATGGGGAGCCCCAGCATTTT | CASSGQYGEPQHF
TRBJ2-5 | NA | TRBD1 | TRBV4-1 | TGCGCCAGCAGCCGAGAGGGACAGGTACAAGAGACCCAGTACTTC | CASSREGQVQETQYF